The 7 T cell receptor beta chains below were found in one sample sequenced in a study of blood T cell repertoires in COVID-19 (TCRdb year 2020). The library came from the immunoSEQ multiplex PCR assay. This immuneACCESS table, as held by TCRdb, lists in-frame sequences with V and J called but not all clones. Of the missing ones, under half trace to an unresolved V gene in checked studies; the others have no known cause. In this sample the table shows a few hundred thousand clones, 75% to 90% of which occur a single time. The ten largest clones add up to around 4% of the sample. The sequencing input was PBMCs or T cells enriched from blood (not recorded which). Every receptor here comes from a woman in her 30s who had been exposed to COVID-19.

The chain combines TRBV9 with TRBJ1-1; D gene uncertain. Between the trimmed V and J ends, which lost 0 bases and 1 base, there was a span of 13 bases. This CDR3 region has 16 residues. The V gene's germline CDR1 is SGDLS and CDR2 YYNGEE. CDR3 DNA sequence: TGTGCCAGCAGCGTAGGCCCCCCCAGGCAGAACACTGAAGCTTTCTTT. This codes for CASSVGPPRQNTEAFF.

The V gene is TRBV19, the J gene TRBJ1-1, with 9 bases fitting TRBD1. Germline trimming cut 9 bases from V and 1 base from J; bases unmatched to any gene: 9. The CDR3 extends over 15 amino acids. Germline values: CDR1 LNHDA, CDR2 SQIVND (reference sequence). This CDR3 reads CASYRDRVGNTEAFF. The CDR3 DNA follows: TGTGCCAGCTACCGGGACAGGGTAGGGAACACTGAAGCTTTCTTT. The variable domain in full, with the rest retrieved from reference TRBV19 and TRBJ1-1, is DGGITQSPKYLFRKEGQNVTLSCEQNLNHDAMYWYRQDPGQGLRLIYYSQIVNDFQKGDIAEGYSVSREKKESFPLTVTSAQKNPTAFYLCASYRDRVGNTEAFFGQGTRLTVV.

In its sample, this clone was seen once. The CDR3 loop is CAWNPPGDVGNTIYF. DNA of the CDR3: TGTGCCTGGAACCCCCCGGGGGATGTTGGAAACACCATATATTTT. The chain employs TRBV30 and TRBJ1-3, with D possibly being TRBD1 (5 bases). CDR1 and CDR2 (germline): GTSNPN, SVGIG (reference sequence). This CDR3 has 15 residues. V gave up 4 bases and J gave up 3 bases, with 16 bases separating them.

This chain connects TRBV12-3 or TRBV12-4 to TRBJ2-7; 8 bases are shared with TRBD2. This CDR3 region has 13 residues. The trim removed 6 bases at V and 0 bases at J, leaving 1 base unmatched. CDR3 bases: TGTGCCAGCAGCGGGGGGGTCTCCTACGAGCAGTACTTC. Translated, it gives CASSGGVSYEQYF.

This chain uses TRBV28 with TRBJ1-2, with 7 bases lining up with TRBD1. Unmatched junction bases numbered 11, after V lost 5 bases and J lost 8 bases. This CDR3 region has 14 residues. CDR1 is MDHEN, CDR2 SYDVKM, per germline. DNA of the CDR3: TGTGCCAGCAGTCAGGGTCCAGGGGGAAGCGGCTACACCTTC. Residues: CASSQGPGGSGYTF.

The chain couples TRBV18 to TRBJ1-6; 8 bases line up with TRBD1. V shed 2 bases and J 7 bases; nucleotides not matched to a gene: 4. CDR1 is KGHSH and CDR2 is LQKENI in the germline V gene. This CDR3 is 15 amino acids long. The CDR3 bases are TGTGCCAGCTCACCAGCGGGACAGGAAAATTCACCCCTCCACTTT. Protein product: CASSPAGQENSPLHF.

The chain employs TRBV6-5 and TRBJ1-2; D unclear. CDR1 and CDR2 (germline): MNHEY, SVGAGI. The CDR3 has 11 residues. V lost 6 bases to trimming and J lost 5 bases, with 7 bases between them. As DNA, the CDR3 is TGTGCCAGCAGCTCGGGATATGGCTACACCTTC. Protein sequence: CASSSGYGYTF.